This TCR beta chain emerged from a study of molecular identifiers for immune sequencing clone quantification. The overall study: For replicates, RNA isolated from approximately 20,000 or 98,000 naive CD8 cells was divided into five portions, of which four were sequenced. The study's findings and limits: More than 98% of effector molecules, versus under 1% of naive-cell molecules, belonged to clones above 20 RNA copies.

As previously described, bulk TCR libraries were made using listed TCR primers. TCRdb itself ran the PCR reads through MiXCR, one entry per CDR3 protein. The sample shows about 640,000 distinct CDR3 sequences, about 20% of them seen only once. CDR3 length: 13 amino acids. CDR1 and CDR2 (germline): GTSNPN, SVGIG (reference sequence). Using a CD8+CD4-CCR7+CD45RA+ phenotype, naive CD8 T cells were sorted. A word on this clonotype: Antigen: not known. A clone one base away is much larger, so this may be a read error.

The chain recombines TRBV30 with TRBJ1-1; TRBD1 matches 7 bases. The receptor was isolated from a human donor in good health. Some libraries in this study had Jurkat cell RNA spiked in. The specimen sequenced was naive CD8+ T cells from blood, with Jurkat cell RNA spiked in. Subset denoted: FACS-sorted CD8+CD4-CCR7+CD45RA+ naive T cells. The CDR3 region has the DNA TGTGCCTGGAGTCCCGGGACAGACACTGAAGCTTCCTTT. The encoded protein is CAWSPGTDTEASF.